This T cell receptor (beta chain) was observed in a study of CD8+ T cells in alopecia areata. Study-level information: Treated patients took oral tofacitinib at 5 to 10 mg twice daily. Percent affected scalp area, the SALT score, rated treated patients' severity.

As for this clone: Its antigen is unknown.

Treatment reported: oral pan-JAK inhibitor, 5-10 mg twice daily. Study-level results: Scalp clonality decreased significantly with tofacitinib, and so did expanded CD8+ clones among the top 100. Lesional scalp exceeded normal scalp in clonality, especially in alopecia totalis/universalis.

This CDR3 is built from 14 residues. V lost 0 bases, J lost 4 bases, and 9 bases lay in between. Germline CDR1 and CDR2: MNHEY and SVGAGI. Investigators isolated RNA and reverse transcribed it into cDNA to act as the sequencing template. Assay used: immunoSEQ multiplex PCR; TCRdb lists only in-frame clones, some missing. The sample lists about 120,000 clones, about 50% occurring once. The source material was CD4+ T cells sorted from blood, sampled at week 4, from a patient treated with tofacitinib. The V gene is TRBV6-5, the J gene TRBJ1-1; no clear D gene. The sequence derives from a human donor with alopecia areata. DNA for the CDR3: TGTGCCAGCAGTTACTCTGGGAGAGGCACTGAAGCTTTCTTT. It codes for CASSYSGRGTEAFF.